This record looks at one T cell receptor (beta chain) sequence and its context. Its antigen is still unknown. TCRdb independently ran MiXCR on the RACE reads; one entry per CDR3 protein. Of about 84,000 distinct CDR3 sequences in the sample, under 14% were seen once. The entry originates in a study of human T cells and chemical hapten exposure. Whole-study context: All through the approximately 26-week study, the scalp of each patient received diphenylcyclopropenone doses weekly. Minor volume differences among pooled libraries chiefly drove per-sample TCR yield variation.

The study's findings and limits: High-frequency TCRs, those above 1 in 1000, stayed the same after DPC sensitization.

Sample time point: patch test 3, about 24 weeks after DPC sensitization. Noted treatment: therapeutic diphenylcyclopropenone sensitization with weekly scalp DPC. At patch-test visits, sampling came before the patch test. The CDR3 spans 16 residues. The V gene end was trimmed by 5 bases and the J gene end by 6 bases; junction bases not matched to a gene: 5. Germline assignment: CDR1 SGHVS and CDR2 FQNEAQ. This sequence originates from a woman in her fifties or sixties with alopecia areata. Some clones in this sample may be carry-over from other donors' samples. This rearrangement joins TRBV7-8 to TRBJ2-2; 14 nucleotides align to TRBD2. The sequencing here drew on whole blood, taken in connection with sensitization to the hapten diphenylcyclopropenone (DPC). The CDR3 protein is CASSTRLAGGPGELFF. CDR3 in DNA: TGTGCCAGCAGCACCAGACTAGCGGGAGGGCCCGGGGAGCTGTTTTTT. Full variable domain (remainder filled in from reference TRBV7-8 and TRBJ2-2): GAGVSQSPRYKVAKRGQDVALRCDPISGHVSLFWYQQALGQGPEFLTYFQNEAQLDKSGLPSDRFFAERPEGSVSTLKIQRTQQEDSAVYLCASSTRLAGGPGELFFGEGSRLTVL.